The rows below give T cell receptor beta chains drawn from one sample of a study of CD8 T cells in ankylosing spondylitis. TCRdb re-analysed the 5' RACE reads in MiXCR, keeping a single row per CDR3 protein. The sample has about 500,000 distinct CDR3 sequences, approximately 5.3% seen once; the top ten hold under 4.5%. The sequencing sample was made of blood, either unsorted or a sorted T cell fraction (not recorded which). The receptor source for this set is a male donor with ankylosing spondylitis. Each CDR3 is given with its conserved first and last residue. The D gene is left open where the match is weak. Some rows have no size entry. The others give once, few or many, or a class for an expanded clone.

j_gene	len	v_gene	d_gene	abundance	CDR3aa	CDR3nt
TRBJ2-1	17	TRBV20-1	TRBD1	many	CSARGPWLEDYRGEQFF	TGCAGTGCCAGGGGCCCTTGGCTAGAAGACTACAGGGGTGAGCAGTTCTTC
TRBJ2-3	14	TRBV7-3	TRBD2	many	CASSYSGGTDTQYF	TGTGCCAGCAGTTATAGCGGGGGCACAGATACGCAGTATTTT
TRBJ2-5	14	TRBV10-3	TRBD1	many	CAISPGQEQETQYF	TGTGCCATCAGCCCAGGACAGGAGCAAGAGACCCAGTACTTC
TRBJ1-6	15	TRBV10-3	.	many	CAISESAGSNSPLHF	TGTGCCATCAGTGAGTCGGCAGGATCTAATTCACCCCTCCACTTT
TRBJ2-1	18	TRBV11-1	.	few	CASSNSYGGARSYNEQFF	TGTGCCAGCAGCAACTCGTATGGAGGGGCGCGGTCCTACAATGAGCAGTTCTTC
TRBJ2-1	13	TRBV6-2/TRBV6-3	.	few	CASSSRAHNEQFF	TGTGCCAGCAGTAGCCGGGCTCACAATGAGCAGTTCTTC
TRBJ1-2	12	TRBV12-3/TRBV12-4	.	many	CATSPGAGGYTF	TGTGCCACCTCCCCGGGGGCCGGTGGCTACACCTTC
TRBJ2-2	15	TRBV5-1	.	many	CASSSGQTNTGELFF	TGCGCCAGCAGCTCCGGACAAACGAACACCGGGGAGCTGTTTTTT
TRBJ1-3	13	TRBV7-9	TRBD1	many	CASSASGGDTIYF	TGTGCCAGCAGCGCATCAGGGGGGGACACCATATATTTT
TRBJ1-2	14	TRBV5-1	TRBD1	many	CASSLQTGGIGYTF	TGCGCCAGCAGCTTGCAGACAGGGGGAATTGGCTACACCTTC
TRBJ2-7	14	TRBV10-2	.	many	CASSVYGSRYEQYF	TGCGCCAGCAGTGTCTACGGGAGTAGGTACGAGCAGTACTTC
TRBJ2-7	16	TRBV21-1	.	many	CASSKDDTWSSYEQYF	TGTGCCAGCAGCAAAGACGACACTTGGAGCTCCTACGAGCAGTACTTC
TRBJ1-2	15	TRBV5-1	.	many	CASSPAGRTLYGYTF	TGCGCCAGCAGCCCTGCGGGACGGACGCTCTATGGCTACACCTTC
TRBJ2-5	14	TRBV6-2/TRBV6-3	TRBD1	many	CASSSRDRQETQYF	TGTGCCAGCAGTTCCCGGGACAGACAAGAGACCCAGTACTTC
TRBJ1-1	14	TRBV6-2/TRBV6-3	.	few	CASSYEGYNTEAFF	TGTGCCAGCAGTTACGAGGGTTACAACACTGAAGCTTTCTTT
TRBJ2-1	19	TRBV4-3	.	many	CASSQEGYWTALGNNEQFF	TGCGCCAGCAGCCAAGAAGGCTATTGGACTGCCCTCGGGAACAATGAGCAGTTCTTC
TRBJ2-3	17	TRBV6-4	.	many	CASRAPLGPTFTDTQYF	TGTGCCAGCAGGGCACCGTTGGGTCCCACATTCACAGATACGCAGTATTTT
TRBJ2-3	15	TRBV29-1	TRBD2	many	CSVERLAGGRDTQYF	TGCAGCGTTGAAAGGCTAGCGGGAGGGAGGGATACGCAGTATTTT
TRBJ1-2	15	TRBV4-3	.	many	CASSPHFQVERGYTF	TGCGCCAGCAGCCCCCATTTCCAAGTAGAGCGTGGCTACACCTTC
TRBJ2-5	15	TRBV5-1	.	few	CASSLGGEYQETQYF	TGCGCCAGCAGCTTGGGCGGGGAGTACCAAGAGACCCAGTACTTC
TRBJ1-2	13	TRBV7-2	TRBD1	many	CASSLEGATGYTF	TGTGCCAGCAGCTTGGAGGGGGCGACTGGCTACACCTTC
TRBJ2-7	14	TRBV12-3/TRBV12-4	.	many	CASSARDLRGEQYF	TGTGCCAGCAGTGCCCGGGACTTAAGGGGCGAGCAGTACTTC
TRBJ2-1	14	TRBV6-2/TRBV6-3	.	.	CASKGLPGYNEQFF	TGTGCCAGCAAGGGGTTACCCGGCTACAATGAGCAGTTCTTC
TRBJ2-7	13	TRBV28	.	many	CASRGRGIYEQYF	TGTGCCAGCAGAGGACGGGGGATCTACGAGCAGTACTTC
TRBJ2-7	13	TRBV12-3/TRBV12-4	.	many	CASRGTGSYEQYF	TGTGCCAGCAGAGGGACGGGCTCCTACGAGCAGTACTTC
TRBJ1-2	17	TRBV20-1	TRBD1	.	CCASGVPDRGSNYGYTF	TGCTGCGCTAGTGGGGTTCCCGACAGGGGAAGTAACTATGGCTACACCTTC
TRBJ2-3	12	TRBV5-1	.	many	CASSSRGDTQYF	TGCGCCAGCAGCTCGAGAGGAGATACGCAGTATTTT
TRBJ2-5	13	TRBV20-1	.	many	CSALDSSKETQYF	TGCAGTGCCTTGGACAGTAGTAAAGAGACCCAGTACTTC
TRBJ2-1	14	TRBV12-3/TRBV12-4	TRBD1	many	CASSLRTGPHEQFF	TGTGCCAGCAGTTTAAGGACAGGGCCCCATGAGCAGTTCTTC
TRBJ1-2	14	TRBV10-3	.	many	CAISESVRVYGYTF	TGTGCCATCAGTGAGTCGGTCAGGGTGTATGGCTACACCTTC
TRBJ1-2	14	TRBV11-2	.	many	CASSLDQGNYGYTF	TGTGCCAGCAGCTTAGATCAGGGAAACTATGGCTACACCTTC
TRBJ1-6	14	TRBV7-9	.	many	CASRTDLPNSPLHF	TGTGCCAGCAGGACGGACCTCCCGAATTCACCCCTCCACTTT
TRBJ2-1	15	TRBV12-3/TRBV12-4	TRBD1	many	CASSLGQGGSNEQFF	TGTGCCAGCAGTTTAGGACAGGGGGGTAGCAATGAGCAGTTCTTC
TRBJ2-7	14	TRBV5-1	TRBD1	many	CASRTGGNSYEQYF	TGCGCCAGCAGGACAGGGGGCAATTCCTACGAGCAGTACTTC
TRBJ1-5	15	TRBV7-9	.	many	CASSLGDTGNQPQHF	TGTGCCAGCAGCCTAGGTGACACAGGCAATCAGCCCCAGCATTTT
TRBJ2-5	15	TRBV7-7	.	.	CASSRNLREIETQYF	TGTGCTAGCAGCCGTAATCTTAGGGAGATAGAGACCCAGTACTTC
TRBJ2-1	14	TRBV29-1	.	few	CSVAGTEVGNEQFF	TGCAGCGTGGCCGGGACGGAGGTTGGGAATGAGCAGTTCTTC
TRBJ2-1	12	TRBV7-9	.	many	CASSRILNEQFF	TGTGCCAGCAGCCGGATCTTAAATGAGCAGTTCTTC
TRBJ1-1	19	TRBV6-2/TRBV6-3	TRBD1	many	CASSYSSFWDRASNTEAFF	TGTGCCAGCAGTTACTCGAGTTTTTGGGACAGGGCGTCGAACACTGAAGCTTTCTTT
TRBJ1-4	15	TRBV2	TRBD1	.	CASSGRQGRSEKLFF	TGTGCCAGCAGTGGGAGACAGGGCAGGAGTGAAAAACTGTTTTTT
TRBJ2-1	15	TRBV20-1	.	few	CSADRRDWEYNEQFF	TGCAGTGCTGACCGCCGGGACTGGGAATACAATGAGCAGTTCTTC
TRBJ2-7	14	TRBV28	.	.	CASSQSRDGYEQYF	TGTGCCAGCAGTCAGAGCCGGGACGGATACGAGCAGTACTTC
TRBJ1-2	14	TRBV6-5	.	many	CASSYSADFYGYTF	TGTGCCAGCAGTTATTCGGCTGACTTCTATGGCTACACCTTC
TRBJ2-7	14	TRBV20-1	TRBD2	.	CSARPGLGNLEQYF	TGCAGTGCCCGTCCGGGACTAGGAAACTTAGAGCAGTACTTC
TRBJ2-5	15	TRBV3-1	.	.	CASSQDPTTEETQYF	TGTGCCAGCAGCCAAGATCCGACTACTGAAGAGACCCAGTACTTC
TRBJ1-1	13	TRBV5-1	.	many	CASTLGVNTEAFF	TGCGCCAGCACCCTGGGGGTGAACACTGAAGCTTTCTTT
TRBJ1-2	14	TRBV5-1	TRBD1	many	CASSLGQGVYGYTF	TGCGCCAGCAGCCTAGGACAGGGTGTCTATGGCTACACCTTC
TRBJ1-1	11	TRBV6-2/TRBV6-3	.	many	CASIGTNGTFF	TGTGCCAGCATCGGGACCAACGGGACTTTCTTT
TRBJ1-2	11	TRBV24-1	.	many	CATRDRDGYTF	TGTGCCACCCGGGACCGAGATGGCTACACCTTC
TRBJ2-3	16	TRBV7-2	TRBD2	many	CASSLAGLANADTQYF	TGTGCCAGCAGCTTAGCGGGACTAGCGAACGCAGATACGCAGTATTTT
TRBJ2-7	15	TRBV27	TRBD2	.	CASSLMAGVPHEQYF	TGTGCCAGCAGTTTGATGGCGGGAGTCCCCCACGAGCAGTACTTC
TRBJ1-2	13	TRBV7-9	.	many	CASSHIDSYGYTF	TGTGCCAGCAGCCACATAGACAGCTATGGCTACACCTTC
TRBJ2-4	16	TRBV11-2	.	many	CASSLGLDIAKNIQYF	TGTGCCAGCAGCTTGGGTCTGGACATAGCCAAAAACATTCAGTACTTC